These 25 T cell receptor beta chains came from one sample sequenced in a study of shared clonotypes between healthy human individuals. The protocol was immunoSEQ multiplex PCR, while the TCRdb copy is restricted to in-frame clones and leaves out a portion. The repertoire holds about 670,000 clones, with about two thirds as singletons. The sample comprised memory CD4+ T cells sorted from blood. The sample's subset: CD45RA-negative fraction. Receptors originate from a woman aged 25 to 39 in good health.

A word on this clone: The sample has other DNA sequences that encode this CDR3 too. J is TRBJ2-7 and V is TRBV27, with D unresolved. The CDR3 is 13 residues long. V shed 2 bases and J shed 1 base, with 6 bases lying between them. Germline CDR1 is MNHEY and CDR2 is SMNVEV (reference sequence). The CDR3 region is CASSLRPSYEQYF. The CDR3 DNA sequence: TGTGCCAGCAGTTTACGTCCATCCTACGAGCAGTACTTC.

The J gene is TRBJ2-7, the V gene TRBV10-3, with TRBD1 matching 9 bases. Trimming at V came to 4 bases and at J to 4 bases, leaving 5 bases not matched to a gene. The CDR3 runs 14 residues. Germline V gives CDR1 ENHRY, CDR2 SYGVKD. CDR3 residues: CAISGPGQGYEQYF. CDR3 in DNA: TGTGCCATCAGTGGACCGGGACAGGGTTACGAGCAGTACTTC.

There are a few counts of this clone. V gene TRBV28 combines with J gene TRBJ2-7; no definite D call. This CDR3 has 13 amino acids. Trimming shortened V by 6 bases and J by 3 bases, and 12 bases separated the two germline ends. From germline, CDR1 is MDHEN and CDR2 SYDVKM. CDR3 residues: CASSLQVRYEQYF. In DNA, the CDR3 is TGTGCCAGCAGCCTTCAGGTACGCTACGAGCAGTACTTC. Based on the CDR3 plus reference TRBV28 and TRBJ2-7, the full variable domain is DVKVTQSSRYLVKRTGEKVFLECVQDMDHENMFWYRQDPGLGLRLIYFSYDVKMKEKGDIPEGYSVSREKKERFSLILESASTNQTSMYLCASSLQVRYEQYFGPGTRLTVT.

The chain carries TRBV18 and TRBJ2-2, with TRBD2 matching 9 bases. After removal of 3 bases from V and 1 base from J, the junction contained 3 bases not matched to a gene. Germline loops: CDR1 KGHSH, CDR2 LQKENI. This CDR3 region has 16 residues. CDR3: CASSPGLARNTGELFF. CDR3 DNA: TGTGCCAGCTCACCCGGACTAGCGCGGAACACCGGGGAGCTGTTTTTT.

The chain has TRBV19 and TRBJ2-7; TRBD2 matches 14 bases. Trimming took 5 bases from V and 9 from J; bases not matched to a gene: 3. The germline CDR1 and CDR2 sequences are LNHDA and SQIVND (reference sequence). The CDR3 runs 13 residues. CDR3 sequence: CASSLGLAGAQYF. CDR3 bases: TGTGCCAGTAGTTTGGGACTAGCGGGAGCGCAGTACTTC.

The rearrangement uses TRBV7-2 and TRBJ2-7; 14 bases agree with TRBD2. The CDR3 covers 16 residues. CDR1 SGHTA and CDR2 FQGNSA come from the germline V gene. The V gene end was trimmed by 4 bases and the J gene end by 4 bases; junction bases not matched to a gene: 6. In DNA, the CDR3 is TGTGCCAGCAGCTCTGGCGGGACTAGCGGGAGTTACGAGCAGTACTTC. Residues: CASSSGGTSGSYEQYF.

This clone was observed a handful of times. The V gene is TRBV28, the J gene TRBJ2-4; D is unresolved. Trimming took 3 bases from V and 2 from J, leaving 2 bases between them. Germline V gene lookup returns CDR1 MDHEN and CDR2 SYDVKM. There are 12 residues in the CDR3. CDR3 bases: TGTGCCAGCAGTTTCTCCAAAAACATTCAGTACTTC. Translating it yields CASSFSKNIQYF. Full variable domain (remainder filled in from reference TRBV28 and TRBJ2-4): DVKVTQSSRYLVKRTGEKVFLECVQDMDHENMFWYRQDPGLGLRLIYFSYDVKMKEKGDIPEGYSVSREKKERFSLILESASTNQTSMYLCASSFSKNIQYFGAGTRLSVL.

The chain joins TRBV5-5 to TRBJ1-1; D gene ambiguous. Germline CDR1 and CDR2: SGHKS and YYEKEE (reference sequence). The ends were cut back, 6 bases at V and 0 bases at J, with 9 bases in the middle. The CDR3 has 13 amino acids. The CDR3 here is CASIFRMNTEAFF. CDR3 bases: TGTGCCAGCATTTTCCGAATGAACACTGAAGCTTTCTTT.

This rearrangement joins TRBV7-2 to TRBJ1-1, with 7 nucleotides matching TRBD1. J lost 12 bases, V lost 6 bases, and 13 bases had no gene match. CDR3 length: 13 residues. Germline lookup yields CDR1 SGHTA and CDR2 FQGNSA. The CDR3 DNA follows: TGTGCCAGCAGTCCTTACGAGACAGGGAGTTCTTTCTTT. This translates into CASSPYETGSSFF. The variable domain in full, completed from reference TRBV7-2 and TRBJ1-1, reads GAGVSQSPSNKVTEKGKDVELRCDPISGHTALYWYRQSLGQGLEFLIYFQGNSAPDKSGLPSDRFSAERTGGSVSTLTIQRTQQEDSAVYLCASSPYETGSSFFGQGTRLTVV.

This clone showed up just once. The rearrangement uses TRBV5-4 and TRBJ2-7; D is perhaps TRBD1 or TRBD2 (5 bases each). The ends were cut back, 4 bases at V and 0 bases at J, with 17 bases in the middle. CDR1 and CDR2 (germline): SGHNT, YYREEE (reference sequence). The CDR3 is 16 residues long. The CDR3 DNA sequence: TGTGCCAGCAGCCGGGACGGATACTTAAGCTCCTACGAGCAGTACTTC. Residues: CASSRDGYLSSYEQYF.

This clone came up once. This chain uses TRBV7-9 with TRBJ2-5; D gene uncertain. CDR1 is SEHNR and CDR2 is FQNEAQ in the germline V gene (reference sequence). The germline V and J ends were trimmed by 1 base and 1 base, with 7 bases remaining between them. There are 14 residues in the CDR3. The DNA of the CDR3 is TGTGCCAGCAGCTTAGGCGCTGGCCAAGAGACCCAGTACTTC. This translates into CASSLGAGQETQYF.

This chain joins TRBV7-9 and TRBJ2-7; 9 nucleotides match TRBD2. Germline CDR1 SEHNR, CDR2 FQNEAQ (reference sequence). Trimming took 3 bases from V and 6 from J; bases not matched to a gene: 6. The CDR3 runs to 14 residues. The CDR3: CASSFSGGYSEQYF. The CDR3 nucleotides read TGTGCCAGCAGCTTTAGCGGGGGATACAGCGAGCAGTACTTC.

The rearrangement joins TRBV10-1 to TRBJ2-7, with D possibly being TRBD1 (5 bases). Trimming took off 9 bases at V and 4 bases at J, with 16 bases between the two ends. Per germline, CDR1 WNHNN and CDR2 SYGVQD (reference sequence). This CDR3 comprises 13 residues. This CDR3 reads CARGRREIYEQYF. The CDR3 coding sequence is TGCGCCAGGGGGCGTCGCGAAATTTACGAGCAGTACTTC.

The chain uses TRBV5-8 and TRBJ1-1; possibly TRBD1 for D (5 bases). Germline V gene sequence: CDR1 SGHTS, CDR2 YDEGEE. This CDR3 has 13 amino acids. Trimming left V 1 base short and J 4 bases short, with 8 bases between. The CDR3 DNA reads TGTGCCAGCAGCTTGCCGGACACCACTGAAGCTTTCTTT. Translation gives CASSLPDTTEAFF.

The CDR3 sequence is CAWSVIGYEQYF. In DNA, the CDR3 is TGTGCCTGGAGTGTAATAGGGTACGAGCAGTACTTC. The gene calls are TRBV30 and TRBJ2-5; the D is unclear. The J call may be mistaken, given a closer DNA end match to TRBJ2-7. Per germline, CDR1 GTSNPN and CDR2 SVGIG (reference sequence). This CDR3 spans 12 amino acids.

V gene TRBV18 combines with J gene TRBJ2-5, with D perhaps matching TRBD1 (6 bases). Trimming left V 3 bases short and J 5 bases short, with 16 bases between. This CDR3 spans 15 amino acids. Germline values: CDR1 KGHSH, CDR2 LQKENI. The CDR3 spells CASSPPSGGKETQYF. CDR3 DNA sequence: TGTGCCAGCTCACCTCCTTCTGGGGGCAAGGAGACCCAGTACTTC.

This clone was seen repeatedly, ten times or more. The gene calls are TRBV9 and TRBJ2-6, with 10 bases fitting TRBD1. This CDR3 comprises 18 residues. The junction had 8 bases not matched to a gene; V was cut back by 4 bases and J by 1 base. The V gene's germline CDR1 is SGDLS and CDR2 YYNGEE. The CDR3 region is CASSLRQGARSGANVLTF. CDR3 nucleotides: TGTGCCAGCAGCTTAAGACAGGGGGCGCGTTCTGGGGCCAACGTCCTGACTTTC.

This CDR3 reads CASSYRGLEGYTF. In nucleotides, the CDR3 is TGTGCCAGCAGTTACCGGGGCCTAGAGGGCTACACCTTC. The chain uses TRBV2 and TRBJ1-2; D possibly corresponds to TRBD1 (5 bases). V was pared by 5 bases and J by 8 bases, with 15 bases between. Germline assignment: CDR1 SNHLY and CDR2 FYNNEI. The CDR3 runs 13 residues.

This clone was observed a single time. The identical CDR3 is also encoded by other nucleotide sequences in the sample. The chain recombines TRBV5-1 with TRBJ2-1; 7 nucleotides line up with TRBD2. This CDR3 comprises 15 residues. The germline CDR1 and CDR2 sequences are SGHRS and YFSETQ. Germline trimming cut 4 bases from V and 1 base from J; bases unmatched to any gene: 5. The CDR3 protein is CASSPSSGSYNEQFF. CDR3 nucleotide sequence: TGCGCCAGCAGCCCATCTAGCGGATCCTACAATGAGCAGTTCTTC.

V gene TRBV13 combines with J gene TRBJ1-1; 7 nucleotides line up with TRBD1. Per germline, CDR1 PRHDT and CDR2 FYEKMQ (reference sequence). This CDR3 comprises 14 residues. V lost 5 bases, J lost 3 bases, and 6 bases stayed unmatched. The CDR3 DNA reads as TGTGCCAGCAGCCCAGAGGGGGCTGACACTGAAGCTTTCTTT. This gives the protein CASSPEGADTEAFF.

This chain uses TRBV15 with TRBJ1-5; D not certain. Germline V gene data show CDR1 as LNHNV and CDR2 as YYDKDF (reference sequence). V lost 0 bases, J lost 5 bases, and 11 bases lay in between. The CDR3 loop spans 15 amino acids. In DNA form, the CDR3 reads TGTGCCACCAGCAGAGATCCCCATCGAGATCAGCCCCAGCATTTT. Amino acids: CATSRDPHRDQPQHF.

The chain recombines TRBV25-1 with TRBJ2-1; 10 positions agree with TRBD1. The CDR3 contains 16 residues. From germline, CDR1 is MGHDK and CDR2 SYGVNS. Losses at the gene ends were 4 bases for V and 9 bases for J; bases not matched to a gene: 12. CDR3 DNA sequence: TGTGCCAGCAGTGCCCCGACAGGGGGCTATCAGCGTGAGCAGTTCTTC. It translates to CASSAPTGGYQREQFF.

The CDR3 DNA reads TGCAGCCAGACTAGCGGAGCTGGCGAGCAGTACTTC. Translating gives CSQTSGAGEQYF. The J gene is TRBJ2-7, the V gene TRBV29-1; TRBD2 aligns across 9 bases. Germline V gene data show CDR1 as SQVTM and CDR2 as ANQGSEA. CDR3 length equals 12 residues. V dropped 8 bases and J dropped 6; count of bases not matched to a gene: 8.

The rearrangement uses TRBV7-9 and TRBJ1-3; no firm D call. CDR1 and CDR2 (germline): SEHNR, FQNEAQ (reference sequence). This CDR3 contains 19 residues. V was pared by 1 base and J by 0 bases, with 19 bases between. The chain's CDR3 is CASSLVGFRWGISGNTIYF. CDR3 nucleotide sequence: TGTGCCAGCAGCTTAGTAGGATTTCGTTGGGGTATCTCTGGAAACACCATATATTTT.

The chain uses TRBV7-8 and TRBJ2-1; TRBD2 aligns across 9 bases. The CDR3 has 20 amino acids. The V and J ends lost 5 bases and 0 bases, in that order; junction bases with no gene match: 17. Looked up from germline, CDR1 is SGHVS and CDR2 is FQNEAQ. The CDR3 here is CASSPRGGTSSQSSYNEQFF. The CDR3 region has the DNA TGTGCCAGCAGCCCAAGGGGGGGGACTAGCTCACAGAGCTCCTACAATGAGCAGTTCTTC.